This T cell receptor (beta chain) was found in a study of blood T cell repertoires in COVID-19. Turning to the study itself: Both acute and convalescent COVID-19 samples were obtained from the United States, Italy and Spain. T cells, B-cell-depleted T cells, or PBMCs supplied cDNA or gDNA.

In the original processing: Nucleated cell counts were estimated from reference gene primer amplification. Only in-frame clones appear in the TCRdb table, and some are missing; sequencing was by immunoSEQ multiplex PCR. The D gene and trimming were derived from the DNA, and the V and J assignments and clone size from that table. The sample has around 250,000 clones; 89% are singletons. Trimming removed 4 bases from V and 2 bases from J; junction bases left unmatched: 4. The CDR3 extends over 15 amino acids. The germline V gene has CDR1 KGHSH and CDR2 LQKENI. This rearrangement joins TRBV18 to TRBJ2-2, with 7 bases identical to TRBD1. The TCR was taken from a woman aged 40 to 50 who had recovered from COVID-19. The specimen sequenced was peripheral blood. The CDR3 sequence is CASSQRGLNTGELFF. The CDR3 bases are TGTGCCAGCTCACAAAGGGGGCTAAACACCGGGGAGCTGTTTTTT.